The next 15 T cell receptor beta chains were all read from a single sample in a study of T-cell memory formation after mild COVID-19. TCRdb re-analysed the 5' RACE reads in MiXCR, keeping a single row per CDR3 protein. The table has fewer than 250,000 distinct CDR3 sequences, less than 20% seen once. The specimen was PBMCs or a T cell subset sorted from them (not recorded which). The receptors were gathered from an adult woman who had mild COVID-19 (a few samples of this study predate the infection). Cell type and time point are not known.

The chain combines TRBV18 with TRBJ2-7; 8 bases agree with TRBD1. The CDR3 extends over 14 amino acids. CDR1 and CDR2 (germline): KGHSH, LQKENI. V lost 3 bases and J lost 7; bases outside the gene matches: 8. This chain's CDR3 is CASSPGTGFQEQYF. The DNA for the CDR3 is TGTGCCAGCTCACCCGGGACAGGCTTCCAAGAGCAGTACTTC.

The rearrangement links TRBV7-6 to TRBJ2-2; D perhaps matches TRBD1 (5 bases). CDR3 size: 17 residues. Germline values: CDR1 SGHVS, CDR2 FNYEAQ. With 0 bases removed from V and 2 bases from J, the gap between germline ends came to 13 bases. Here the CDR3 reads CASSLAPPDSNTGELFF. CDR3 in DNA: TGTGCCAGCAGCTTAGCCCCCCCCGACAGCAACACCGGGGAGCTGTTTTTT.

The chain links TRBV20-1 to TRBJ1-1; 7 bases line up with TRBD1. The germline CDR1 and CDR2 sequences are DFQATT and SNEGSKA (reference sequence). This CDR3 contains 14 residues. V was clipped by 5 bases and J by 6 bases; unmatched bases: 12. The CDR3, as DNA: TGCAGTGCTCCGAGAAAGACAGGGCCCTCTGAAGCTTTCTTT. Translated, it gives CSAPRKTGPSEAFF.

This clonotype was detected only a few times. The V gene is TRBV5-1, the J gene TRBJ2-7; D possibly uses TRBD1 or TRBD2 (5 bases each). Trimming took 0 bases from V and 4 from J, leaving 11 bases between them. This CDR3 has 14 residues. Germline V lookup: CDR1 SGHRS, CDR2 YFSETQ. The CDR3 spells CASSLGGTNYEQYF. The CDR3 coding sequence is TGCGCCAGCAGCTTGGGAGGGACCAATTACGAGCAGTACTTC.

The table lists this clonotype with many counts. V gene TRBV6-5 combines with J gene TRBJ2-1; D is undetermined. V shed 5 bases and J shed 7 bases, with 15 bases lying between them. Germline lookup yields CDR1 MNHEY and CDR2 SVGAGI. The CDR3 sequence is 14 residues long. The CDR3 reads CASSRIGLRNEQFF. The CDR3, as DNA: TGTGCCAGCAGTCGAATTGGCCTTAGGAATGAGCAGTTCTTC.

This clonotype has only a few counts. In nucleotides, the CDR3 is TGTGCCAGCAGCTCGCGACTAGCGGGAGGGGAAGATACGCAGTATTTT. This codes for CASSSRLAGGEDTQYF. The chain joins TRBV7-2 to TRBJ2-3; TRBD2 agrees at 14 bases. CDR1 is SGHTA, CDR2 FQGNSA, per germline. The V gene end was trimmed by 4 bases and the J gene end by 5 bases; junction bases not matched to a gene: 5. CDR3 length: 16 amino acids.

The V gene is TRBV7-2, the J gene TRBJ2-7; TRBD2 matches 8 bases. Unmatched junction bases numbered 4, after V lost 5 bases and J lost 4 bases. This CDR3 region has 13 residues. Germline V gene lookup returns CDR1 SGHTA and CDR2 FQGNSA. In DNA, the CDR3 is TGTGCCAGCAGCCGGCAGCGGGAGTACGAGCAGTACTTC. This gives the protein CASSRQREYEQYF.

This clonotype was detected many times. The V and J genes are TRBV11-2 and TRBJ2-7; D possibly corresponds to TRBD1 (6 bases). Germline V lookup: CDR1 SGHAT, CDR2 FQNNGV. The CDR3 is 14 residues long. V was trimmed by 0 bases and J by 2 bases, leaving 8 bases between them. The CDR3 coding sequence is TGTGCCAGCAGCTTAGAAAGGGGGACCTACGAGCAGTACTTC. It yields the protein CASSLERGTYEQYF.

This clonotype has more than one count but fewer than ten. The V call is TRBV5-6, the J call TRBJ1-6; D possibly corresponds to TRBD1 (5 bases). Trimming took off 3 bases at V and 13 bases at J, with 20 bases between the two ends. The CDR3 runs 15 residues. The germline V gene has CDR1 SGHDT and CDR2 YYEEEE. The CDR3 nucleotides read TGTGCCAGCAGCTACCGAACGGGGCAAGGTGGGCCCCTCCACTTT. Protein product: CASSYRTGQGGPLHF.

This clonotype was seen repeatedly, ten times or more. The CDR3 region is CASSLKEESYGYTF. CDR3 coding DNA: TGTGCCAGCAGCTTGAAGGAGGAGAGCTATGGCTACACCTTC. This sequence joins TRBV5-4 and TRBJ1-2, with D uncertain. Germline CDR1 is SGHNT and CDR2 is YYREEE (reference sequence). V lost 1 base and J lost 4, with 11 bases in between. CDR3 length: 14 amino acids.

This rearrangement joins TRBV6-5 to TRBJ2-3; a weak D match, TRBD1 (6 bases). CDR3 length: 15 amino acids. CDR1 is MNHEY, CDR2 SVGAGI, per germline. Trimming shortened V by 6 bases and J by 6 bases, and 19 bases separated the two germline ends. Written as DNA, the CDR3 is TGTGCCAGCAGCCTCGGACAGACTGTGGGGGATACGCAGTATTTT. It translates to CASSLGQTVGDTQYF.

This rearrangement joins TRBV2 to TRBJ2-3; TRBD1 is a possible D gene (5 bases). CDR1 and CDR2 (germline): SNHLY, FYNNEI. This CDR3 contains 15 residues. The V gene lost 5 bases and the J gene lost 1 base, with 13 bases spanning the gap. DNA of the CDR3: TGTGCCAGCAGTAAAGGGGCTAGGGGCACAGATACGCAGTATTTT. Its protein is CASSKGARGTDTQYF.

The sample holds a few counts of this clonotype. The V gene is TRBV29-1, the J gene TRBJ2-1, with a weak D call TRBD1 (5 bases). CDR3 length: 14 amino acids. The germline gives CDR1 SQVTM, CDR2 ANQGSEA. The V and J ends lost 5 bases and 4 bases respectively, with 15 bases between them. CDR3: CSVSRGTRYNEQFF. DNA for the CDR3: TGCAGCGTTAGTAGGGGTACCCGTTACAATGAGCAGTTCTTC.

The J gene is TRBJ2-1, the V gene TRBV18; 7 nucleotides agree with TRBD1. J gave up 0 bases and V 1 base, and 0 bases lay outside the gene matches. The germline V gene encodes CDR1 KGHSH and CDR2 LQKENI. This CDR3 has 15 amino acids. The chain's CDR3 is CASSPQGASYNEQFF. CDR3 coding DNA: TGTGCCAGCTCACCACAGGGGGCCTCCTACAATGAGCAGTTCTTC. The variable domain in full, completed from reference TRBV18 and TRBJ2-1, reads NAGVMQNPRHLVRRRGQEARLRCSPMKGHSHVYWYRQLPEEGLKFMVYLQKENIIDESGMPKERFSAEFPKEGPSILRIQQVVRGDSAAYFCASSPQGASYNEQFFGPGTRLTVL.

V gene TRBV12-3 or TRBV12-4 combines with J gene TRBJ1-2, with D tentatively TRBD1 (5 bases). V lost 2 bases and J lost 7, with 11 bases in between. The CDR3 is made up of 13 amino acids. DNA for the CDR3: TGTGCCAGCAGTTTATCTTCTGGGGGTGGCTACACCTTC. Translation gives CASSLSSGGGYTF.